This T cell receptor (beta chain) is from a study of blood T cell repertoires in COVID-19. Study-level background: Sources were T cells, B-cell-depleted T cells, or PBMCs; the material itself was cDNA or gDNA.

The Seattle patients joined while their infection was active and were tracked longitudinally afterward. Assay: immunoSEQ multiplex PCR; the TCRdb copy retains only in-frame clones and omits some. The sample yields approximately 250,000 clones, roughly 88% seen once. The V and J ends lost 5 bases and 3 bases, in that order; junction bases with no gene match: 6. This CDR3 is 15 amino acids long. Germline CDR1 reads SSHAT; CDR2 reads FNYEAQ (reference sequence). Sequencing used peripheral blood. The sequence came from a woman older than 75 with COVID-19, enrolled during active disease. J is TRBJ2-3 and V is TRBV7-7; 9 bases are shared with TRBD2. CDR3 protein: CASSPGLAPTDTQYF. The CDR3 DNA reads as TGTGCCAGCAGCCCGGGACTAGCCCCGACAGATACGCAGTATTTT.